The following is a T cell receptor beta chain sequence with its context. Its antigen is unknown. The CDR3 consists of 16 residues. Germline loops: CDR1 SEHNR, CDR2 FQNEAQ (reference sequence). V lost 4 bases and J 3 bases, leaving 16 bases between the germline ends. Clones were read by immunoSEQ multiplex PCR, and TCRdb kept only the in-frame ones, dropping some. The sample consists of around 1.1 million clones, approximately 80% of them appearing once. The sample originates from a study of shared clonotypes between healthy human individuals. Whole-study results and caveats: It was anticipated that sequencing depth would influence how many clonotypes donors shared. Among several donors, roughly 5% of naive CD4 clonotypes were found in common.

CD4+ cells yielded CD45RA+ naive and CD45RA-negative memory subsets. The sequenced material came from memory CD4+ T cells from PBMCs. Subset in this sample: CD45RA-negative fraction. The receptor comes from a man aged 18 to 30 in good health. Some clones in this sample may be carry-over from other donors' samples. This rearrangement joins TRBV7-9 to TRBJ1-5; the D gene is possibly TRBD1 (5 bases). CDR3 amino acids: CASSSRGGAHNQPQHF. The CDR3 nucleotides are TGTGCCAGCAGCTCCCGAGGAGGGGCTCACAATCAGCCCCAGCATTTT. Full variable domain (missing parts from reference TRBV7-9 and TRBJ1-5): DTGVSQNPRHKITKRGQNVTFRCDPISEHNRLYWYRQTLGQGPEFLTYFQNEAQLEKSRLLSDRFSAERPKGSFSTLEIQRTEQGDSAMYLCASSSRGGAHNQPQHFGDGTRLSIL.